Below, 19 T cell receptor beta chains from the same sample are listed, as sequenced in a study of blood T cell repertoires in COVID-19. Here immunoSEQ multiplex PCR was the method, and the copy in TCRdb shows in-frame clones only, minus some. The sample includes some 130,000 clones, 78% seen only once; the top ten take 11%. Specimen: peripheral blood. Receptors were obtained from a man aged 55 to 70 who had recovered from COVID-19.

The genes are TRBV4-2 and TRBJ1-1; tentative D call: TRBD1 (6 bases). The germline V and J ends were trimmed by 0 bases and 10 bases, with 15 bases remaining between them. This CDR3 has 14 residues. CDR1 and CDR2 (germline): LGHNA, YNFKEQ. CDR3: CASSQDRGGDGAFF. The CDR3 DNA reads TGTGCCAGCAGCCAAGATCGGGGGGGCGATGGAGCTTTCTTT.

CDR3 sequence reads: CASSPTGFNQPQHF. CDR3 sequence (DNA): TGTGCCAGCAGTCCCACAGGGTTCAATCAGCCCCAGCATTTT. The chain carries TRBV6-5 and TRBJ1-5; TRBD1 is a possible D gene (6 bases). CDR1 MNHEY and CDR2 SVGAGI come from the germline V gene. Trimming stripped 5 bases from V and 3 bases from J, with 11 bases between. This CDR3 has 14 residues.

V and J are TRBV20-1 and TRBJ1-2, with no clear D. This CDR3 is 9 amino acids long. The germline CDR1 and CDR2 sequences are DFQATT and SNEGSKA (reference sequence). Written as DNA, the CDR3 is TGCACATGGCAGAGGGGCTACACCTTC. It is translated as CTWQRGYTF.

This clone was seen a handful of times. The gene calls are TRBV28 and TRBJ1-1; no firm D call. Trimming took 2 bases from V and 2 from J, leaving 9 bases between them. The CDR3 spans 14 residues. The germline V gene encodes CDR1 MDHEN and CDR2 SYDVKM. CDR3 sequence (DNA): TGTGCCAGCAGTTTAGTCACGGTTAACACTGAAGCTTTCTTT. Amino acid sequence: CASSLVTVNTEAFF.

The chain uses TRBV3-1 (or the pseudogene TRBV3-2) and TRBJ2-1; 9 nucleotides match TRBD2. V was pared by 5 bases and J by 7 bases, with 9 bases of the junction left unmatched. Looked up from germline, CDR1 is LGHDT and CDR2 is YNNKEL (reference sequence). The CDR3 sequence is 15 residues long. The CDR3 loop reads CASSFAGGIGNEQFF. DNA for the CDR3: TGTGCCAGCAGCTTCGCGGGGGGGATCGGGAATGAGCAGTTCTTC.

This chain connects TRBV5-1 to TRBJ2-1, with D unclear. Germline values: CDR1 SGHRS, CDR2 YFSETQ. V was cut by 0 bases and J by 4 bases, with 8 bases left in between. The CDR3 has 14 residues. For the CDR3, the DNA is TGCGCCAGCAGCTTGGGTCCCACTTACAATGAGCAGTTCTTC. Its translation: CASSLGPTYNEQFF.

V is TRBV6-2 or TRBV6-3 and J is TRBJ2-5; D might be TRBD2 (6 bases). There are 13 residues in the CDR3. From germline, CDR1 is MNHEY and CDR2 SVGEGT. V lost 4 bases, J lost 4 bases, and 10 bases lay in between. The CDR3 spells CASSSTEGETQYF. The CDR3 DNA is TGTGCCAGCAGTTCGACGGAGGGAGAGACCCAGTACTTC.

This rearrangement joins TRBV3-1 (or the pseudogene TRBV3-2) to TRBJ2-3, with D unresolved. Trimming removed 1 base at V and 3 bases at J, with 5 bases between. Germline V gene lookup returns CDR1 LGHDT and CDR2 YNNKEL (reference sequence). The CDR3 length is 13 residues. CDR3 sequence (DNA): TGTGCCAGCAGCCAAGCCGGTACAGATACGCAGTATTTT. It translates to CASSQAGTDTQYF.

This clone was detected only a few times. The chain has TRBV25-1 and TRBJ2-1, with 11 nucleotides matching TRBD1. CDR1 is MGHDK and CDR2 is SYGVNS in the germline V gene. The CDR3 runs 16 residues. V lost 4 bases, J lost 7 bases, and 9 bases stayed unmatched. The CDR3 nucleotides read TGTGCCAGCAGTGGAGAGGACAGGGGGCTAGGTAATGAGCAGTTCTTC. Translation: CASSGEDRGLGNEQFF.

V usage is TRBV28 and J usage is TRBJ1-6; D gene unclear. Trimming cost V 3 bases and J 6 bases, with 9 bases left between them. The CDR3 totals 14 residues. Germline CDR1 reads MDHEN; CDR2 reads SYDVKM. CDR3 bases: TGTGCCAGCAGTTTCAGACTGCCTAATTCACCCCTCCACTTT. It specifies CASSFRLPNSPLHF.

The chain couples TRBV29-1 to TRBJ2-1; D not resolved. Germline loops: CDR1 SQVTM, CDR2 ANQGSEA. This CDR3 spans 16 amino acids. Deletions cut 6 bases from V and 0 bases from J, with 18 bases between. The CDR3 spells CSVVPPIVNSYNEQFF. CDR3 coding DNA: TGCAGCGTGGTCCCCCCGATAGTGAACTCCTACAATGAGCAGTTCTTC.

The V gene is TRBV7-2, the J gene TRBJ2-7; TRBD1 aligns across 9 bases. The V and J ends lost 5 bases and 5 bases, in that order; junction bases with no gene match: 7. Germline V gives CDR1 SGHTA, CDR2 FQGNSA. The CDR3 consists of 14 residues. CDR3 residues: CASSLTGGANEQYF. The CDR3 coding sequence is TGTGCCAGCAGCCTAACAGGGGGCGCGAACGAGCAGTACTTC.

V usage is TRBV6-6 and J usage is TRBJ2-1; 8 nucleotides align to TRBD1. V gave up 6 bases and J gave up 9 bases; unmatched junction bases: 4. The germline CDR1 and CDR2 sequences are MNHNY and SVGAGI (reference sequence). The CDR3 length is 12 residues. The chain's CDR3 is CASRFTGGEQFF. CDR3 coding DNA: TGTGCCAGCAGGTTCACAGGGGGTGAGCAGTTCTTC.

In its sample, this clone was seen a few times. The chain links TRBV24-1 to TRBJ2-5, with 7 bases that match TRBD1. There are 15 residues in the CDR3. Germline CDR1 and CDR2: KGHDR and SFDVKD. V trimming: 4 bases; J trimming: 5 bases; junction bases outside the gene matches: 9. The CDR3 region is CATSDLGTVDETQYF. The CDR3 coding sequence is TGTGCCACCAGTGACCTAGGGACAGTTGATGAGACCCAGTACTTC.

The V call is TRBV30, the J call TRBJ2-3; the D is unclear. V shed 2 bases and J shed 6 bases, with 6 bases lying between them. The germline V gene has CDR1 GTSNPN and CDR2 SVGIG (reference sequence). The CDR3 contains 11 residues. The CDR3 bases are TGTGCCTGGAGTCCGTCTGATACGCAGTATTTT. It translates to CAWSPSDTQYF. Combining the CDR3 with reference TRBV30 and TRBJ2-3 gives the whole variable domain SQTIHQWPATLVQPVGSPLSLECTVEGTSNPNLYWYRQAAGRGLQLLFYSVGIGQISSEVPQNLSASRPQDRQFILSSKKLLLSDSGFYLCAWSPSDTQYFGPGTRLTVL.

The V and J genes are TRBV2 and TRBJ1-4; 8 positions agree with TRBD1. Unmatched junction bases numbered 4, after V lost 5 bases and J lost 5 bases. Germline-derived CDR1 and CDR2 are SNHLY and FYNNEI. This CDR3 is built from 14 residues. CDR3 DNA sequence: TGTGCCAGCAGTCAGGACAGGGCGAATGAAAAACTGTTTTTT. Its protein is CASSQDRANEKLFF.

This clone was observed once. The chain employs TRBV5-1 and TRBJ1-4, with 8 bases lining up with TRBD1. From germline, CDR1 is SGHRS and CDR2 YFSETQ. This CDR3 is 16 amino acids long. V was pared by 4 bases and J by 0 bases, with 5 bases of the junction left unmatched. The CDR3 region has the DNA TGCGCCAGCAGCCCAGGGGGCTCCACAACTAATGAAAAACTGTTTTTT. The encoded protein is CASSPGGSTTNEKLFF.

The J gene is TRBJ2-2, the V gene TRBV5-4; 7 nucleotides match TRBD1. The CDR3 spans 14 residues. V was pared by 4 bases and J by 4 bases, with 4 bases of the junction left unmatched. Per germline, CDR1 SGHNT and CDR2 YYREEE (reference sequence). CDR3 loop: CASSQGQTTGELFF. The CDR3 bases are TGTGCCAGCAGCCAGGGACAGACCACCGGGGAGCTGTTTTTT. Drawing the rest from reference TRBV5-4 and TRBJ2-2, the complete variable domain is ETGVTQSPTHLIKTRGQQVTLRCSSQSGHNTVSWYQQALGQGPQFIFQYYREEENGRGNFPPRFSGLQFPNYSSELNVNALELDDSALYLCASSQGQTTGELFFGEGSRLTVL.

The DNA of the CDR3 is TGCAGCGGTGGGGACAGCAAGAATGGCTACACCTTC. Its protein product is CSGGDSKNGYTF. The V call is TRBV29-1, the J call TRBJ1-2; 7 bases map to TRBD1. Germline V gives CDR1 SQVTM, CDR2 ANQGSEA. This CDR3 comprises 12 residues. The ends lost 7 bases at V and 6 bases at J; junction bases unmatched: 8.